The sequence of this T cell receptor (beta chain) was determined in a study of shared clonotypes between healthy human individuals. The overall study: A donor's plate count was three for CD4 naive and three for CD4 memory; CD8 naive had two and CD8 memory one. Overall study findings and caveats: Relative to clonotypes present in all four donors, those not shared had lower generation probabilities.

As to this clone: Its antigen remains unknown.

Trimming cost V 5 bases and J 2 bases; bases outside gene matches: 6. There are 14 residues in the CDR3. CDR1 and CDR2 from the germline V gene are SEHNR and FQNEAQ (reference sequence). When replicate PCRs were run on sorted subsets, they used 200 ng DNA, about 30,000 T cell genomes. TCRdb's copy holds only in-frame clones and misses some; the assay was immunoSEQ multiplex PCR. The sample lists about 1.1 million clones, around 78% occurring once. The sequence was collected from a man in his late teens or twenties in good health. Some clones in this sample may be carry-over from other donors' samples. The sequenced material came from memory CD4+ T cells from PBMCs. Described subset: CD45RA-negative fraction. This chain links TRBV7-9 with TRBJ2-7, with 7 bases aligning to TRBD1. The CDR3 DNA reads as TGTGCCAGCAGCCAAAACAGGGGAGCCTACGAGCAGTACTTC. Protein: CASSQNRGAYEQYF.